These 5 T cell receptor beta chains were all obtained from the same sample, sequenced in a study of blood T cell repertoires in COVID-19. Produced via immunoSEQ multiplex PCR; TCRdb's table is partial and in-frame only. The sample includes about 150,000 clones, 88% of them seen just once. Sequenced material: peripheral blood. The receptor source for this set is a woman between 65 and 79 years old with acute or convalescent COVID-19.

The chain combines TRBV6-6 with TRBJ1-2, with D possibly being TRBD1 (6 bases). Germline CDR1 reads MNHNY; CDR2 reads SVGAGI (reference sequence). CDR3 size: 12 residues. The V end lost 8 bases, the J end lost 4 bases, and 11 bases lay between the germline ends. In DNA, the CDR3 is TGTGCCAGCCAACAGGGTGGCTATGGCTACACCTTC. As protein: CASQQGGYGYTF.

The V and J genes are TRBV2 and TRBJ1-6, with a possible D match to TRBD1 (5 bases). Germline V gene lookup returns CDR1 SNHLY and CDR2 FYNNEI. The V end was cut by 11 bases, the J end by 8 bases, with 13 bases between. The CDR3 has 12 amino acids. CDR3 protein: CAGGTDDSPLHF. In DNA, the CDR3 is TGTGCCGGCGGGACCGATGATTCACCCCTCCACTTT. The full variable domain, rest sourced from reference TRBV2 and TRBJ1-6, is EPEVTQTPSHQVTQMGQEVILRCVPISNHLYFYWYRQILGQKVEFLVSFYNNEISEKSEIFDDQFSVERPDGSNFTLKIRSTKLEDSAMYFCAGGTDDSPLHFGNGTRLTVT.

V gene TRBV28 combines with J gene TRBJ1-5, with no clear D. V was clipped by 4 bases and J by 2 bases, with 12 bases between them. Germline CDR1 and CDR2: MDHEN and SYDVKM. The CDR3 extends over 15 amino acids. The CDR3 region has the DNA TGTGCCAGCAGTTCCTTCGAGGTGGGCAATCAGCCCCAGCATTTT. Amino acids: CASSSFEVGNQPQHF.

The J gene is TRBJ1-5, the V gene TRBV7-6; TRBD1 matches 8 bases. J gave up 4 bases and V 5 bases, and 7 bases lay outside the gene matches. CDR1 and CDR2 from the germline V gene are SGHVS and FNYEAQ. This CDR3 contains 15 residues. The CDR3: CASSRGTGENQPQHF. The CDR3 bases are TGTGCCAGCAGCCGCGGGACAGGCGAAAATCAGCCCCAGCATTTT.

The chain uses TRBV27 and TRBJ2-3; 11 bases align to TRBD2. V lost 1 base, J lost 3 bases, and 9 bases stayed unmatched. CDR3 length: 18 amino acids. Per the germline V gene, CDR1 is MNHEY and CDR2 is SMNVEV (reference sequence). The CDR3 loop is CASSLWRSSGGMTDTQYF. The CDR3 DNA reads TGTGCCAGCAGTTTATGGAGATCTAGCGGGGGGATGACAGATACGCAGTATTTT.